The next 8 T cell receptor beta chains were all read from a single sample in a study of somatic mutations in cytotoxic T cells in rheumatoid arthritis. Produced via immunoSEQ multiplex PCR; TCRdb's table is partial and in-frame only. The profile shows roughly 11,000 clones, under 75% of them singletons. The source material was CD8+ T cells sorted from blood. The receptors were sampled from a woman between 40 and 55 years old in good health.

The chain employs TRBV13 and TRBJ2-7; TRBD1 might be the D (5 bases). The length of the CDR3 is 15 residues. Germline values: CDR1 PRHDT, CDR2 FYEKMQ (reference sequence). V lost 0 bases and J lost 7, with 16 bases in between. This chain's CDR3 is CASSLGLAGPWEQYV. The CDR3 DNA reads TGTGCCAGCAGCTTAGGCTTGGCAGGGCCGTGGGAGCAGTACGTC.

The V call is TRBV10-3, the J call TRBJ1-6, with D hard to call. This CDR3 is 12 amino acids long. CDR1 is ENHRY and CDR2 is SYGVKD in the germline V gene. The V gene lost 6 bases and the J gene lost 3 bases, with 3 bases spanning the gap. CDR3 amino acids: CAIRGYNSPLHF. The CDR3 nucleotides read TGTGCCATCAGGGGCTATAATTCACCCCTCCACTTT.

The chain employs TRBV2 and TRBJ1-2, with D possibly TRBD1 on 6 matching bases. The CDR3 is made up of 14 amino acids. Looked up from germline, CDR1 is SNHLY and CDR2 is FYNNEI. V was clipped by 8 bases and J by 2 bases, with 15 bases between them. The CDR3: CASPTGGGNYGYTF. The CDR3 DNA is TGTGCCAGCCCCACGGGAGGGGGGAACTATGGCTACACCTTC.

The V and J genes are TRBV10-3 and TRBJ1-1; D is uncertain. V was clipped by 2 bases and J by 5 bases, with 9 bases between them. This CDR3 is 13 amino acids long. CDR1 is ENHRY, CDR2 SYGVKD, per germline. The CDR3 nucleotides read TGTGCCATCAGTGAGCCGGGGAGAACTGAAGCTTTCTTT. Translation gives CAISEPGRTEAFF.

The genes are TRBV19 and TRBJ1-2; the D gene is possibly TRBD1 (6 bases). Trimming stripped 8 bases from V and 3 bases from J, with 16 bases between. The length of the CDR3 is 14 residues. The germline V gene has CDR1 LNHDA and CDR2 SQIVND (reference sequence). The chain's CDR3 is CASGRGSDYYGYTF. The CDR3, as DNA: TGTGCCAGTGGCAGGGGAAGTGATTACTATGGCTACACCTTC.

The gene calls are TRBV2 and TRBJ2-7, with TRBD2 identical over 8 bases. CDR1 is SNHLY and CDR2 is FYNNEI in the germline V gene. V lost 2 bases to trimming and J lost 2 bases; unmatched junction nucleotides: 8. This CDR3 spans 16 amino acids. Written as DNA, the CDR3 is TGTGCCAGCAGTGAACTCTCGGGGGGGACCACCTACGAGCAGTACTTC. Its translation is CASSELSGGTTYEQYF.

The chain combines TRBV10-3 with TRBJ1-4; D is unclear. The V end was cut by 4 bases, the J end by 4 bases, with 7 bases between. This CDR3 is 13 amino acids long. Germline V gene data show CDR1 as ENHRY and CDR2 as SYGVKD. The chain's CDR3 is CAISVYLNEKLFF. In DNA, the CDR3 is TGTGCCATCAGTGTCTACCTTAATGAAAAACTGTTTTTT.

This chain links TRBV2 with TRBJ1-2; 8 bases line up with TRBD1. CDR3 size: 14 residues. Germline assignment: CDR1 SNHLY and CDR2 FYNNEI. The V gene end was trimmed by 6 bases and the J gene end by 4 bases; junction bases not matched to a gene: 7. The CDR3 DNA follows: TGTGCCAGCAGCGAGGGGACAGGCGGCTATGGCTACACCTTC. It is translated as CASSEGTGGYGYTF.